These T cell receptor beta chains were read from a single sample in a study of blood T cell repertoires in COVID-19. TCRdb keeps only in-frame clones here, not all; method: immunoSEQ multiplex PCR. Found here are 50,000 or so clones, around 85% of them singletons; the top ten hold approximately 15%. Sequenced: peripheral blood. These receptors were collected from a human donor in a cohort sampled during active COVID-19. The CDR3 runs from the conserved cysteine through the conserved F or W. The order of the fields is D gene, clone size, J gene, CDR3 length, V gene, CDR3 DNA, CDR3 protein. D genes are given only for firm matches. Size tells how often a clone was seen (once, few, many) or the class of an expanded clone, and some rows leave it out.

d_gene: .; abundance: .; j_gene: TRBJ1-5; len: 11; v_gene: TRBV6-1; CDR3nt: TGTGCCAGCAGTGACCGCGGCCGTTGGCATTTT; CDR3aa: CASSDRGRWHF
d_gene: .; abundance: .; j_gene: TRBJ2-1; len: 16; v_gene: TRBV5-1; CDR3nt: TGCGCCAGCAGCTTGGTCCCGGGACTGTCTAAGAATGAGCAGTTCTTC; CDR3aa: CASSLVPGLSKNEQFF
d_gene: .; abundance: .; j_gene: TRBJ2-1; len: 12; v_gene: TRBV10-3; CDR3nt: TGTGCCATCAGTGAGGTCCGGAATGAGCAGTTCTTC; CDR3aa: CAISEVRNEQFF
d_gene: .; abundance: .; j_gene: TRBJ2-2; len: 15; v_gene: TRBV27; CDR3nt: TGTGCCAGCAGTTTCAGGGGAATAAACACCGGGGAGCTGTTTTTT; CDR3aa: CASSFRGINTGELFF
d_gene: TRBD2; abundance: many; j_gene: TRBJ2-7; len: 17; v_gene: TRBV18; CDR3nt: TGTGCCAGCTCACCACGAGTAGCGGGAGCTCGTTTCTACGAGCAGTACTTC; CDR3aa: CASSPRVAGARFYEQYF
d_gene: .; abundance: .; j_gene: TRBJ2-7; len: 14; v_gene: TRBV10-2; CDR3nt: TGCGCCAGCAGTGAGACTATAATGGACTACGAGCAGTACTTC; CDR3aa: CASSETIMDYEQYF
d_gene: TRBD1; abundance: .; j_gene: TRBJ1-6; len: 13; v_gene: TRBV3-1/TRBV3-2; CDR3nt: TGTGCCAGCAGCGCCCCGGACAGGTTGAGGGTTATCTTT; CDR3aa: CASSAPDRLRVIF
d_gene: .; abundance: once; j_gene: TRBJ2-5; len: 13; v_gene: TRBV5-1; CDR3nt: TGCGCCAGTCGTAACCTACGACAAGAGACCCAGTACTTC; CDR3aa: CASRNLRQETQYF
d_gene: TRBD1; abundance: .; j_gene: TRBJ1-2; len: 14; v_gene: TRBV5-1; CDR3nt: TGCGCCAGCAGCTCCGGACAGGGAGAATATGGCTACACCTTC; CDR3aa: CASSSGQGEYGYTF
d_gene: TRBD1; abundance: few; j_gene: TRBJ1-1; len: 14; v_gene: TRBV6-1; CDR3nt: TGTGCCAGCAGTGAAAGGGACAGGAACACTGAAGCTTTCTTT; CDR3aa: CASSERDRNTEAFF
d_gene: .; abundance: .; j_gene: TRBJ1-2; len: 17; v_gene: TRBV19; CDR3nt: TGTGCCAGTAGCCCTTCCCGTTATACGGGGTTATATTATGGCTACACCTTC; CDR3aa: CASSPSRYTGLYYGYTF
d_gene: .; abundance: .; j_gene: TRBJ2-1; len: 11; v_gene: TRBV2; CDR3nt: TGTGCCAGCAGTAGGGGGAATGAGCAGTTCTTC; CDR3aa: CASSRGNEQFF
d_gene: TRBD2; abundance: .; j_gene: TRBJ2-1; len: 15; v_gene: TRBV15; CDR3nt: TGTGCCACCAGCAGAGACCCGGGAGGGCCCAATGAGCAGTTCTTC; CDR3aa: CATSRDPGGPNEQFF
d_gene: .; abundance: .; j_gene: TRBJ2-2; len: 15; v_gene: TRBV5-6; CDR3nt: TGTGCCAGCAGCTCTTGGACAGTAGCCACCGGGGAGCTGTTTTTT; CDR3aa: CASSSWTVATGELFF
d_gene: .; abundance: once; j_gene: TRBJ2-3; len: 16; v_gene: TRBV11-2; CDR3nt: TGTGCCAGCAGCTTTACAGGGATGGCCAGCGCAGATACGCAGTATTTT; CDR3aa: CASSFTGMASADTQYF
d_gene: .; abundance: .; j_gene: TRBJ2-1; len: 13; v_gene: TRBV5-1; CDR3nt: TGCGCCAGCAGCTTTGGGGAGGTCGGTGAGCAGTTCTTC; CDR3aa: CASSFGEVGEQFF
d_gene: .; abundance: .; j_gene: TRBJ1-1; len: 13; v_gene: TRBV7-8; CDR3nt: TGTGCCAGCAGCTCCGACAGGAACACTGAAGCTTTCTTT; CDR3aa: CASSSDRNTEAFF
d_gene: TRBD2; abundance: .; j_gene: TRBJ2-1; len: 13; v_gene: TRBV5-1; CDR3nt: TGCGCCAGCCAGCGGGAGAGGTACAATGAGCAGTTCTTC; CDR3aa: CASQRERYNEQFF
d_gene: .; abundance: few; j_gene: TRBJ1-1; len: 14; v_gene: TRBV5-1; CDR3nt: TGCGCCAGCAGCTTGGATGGCAGGAACACTGAAGCTTTCTTT; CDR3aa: CASSLDGRNTEAFF
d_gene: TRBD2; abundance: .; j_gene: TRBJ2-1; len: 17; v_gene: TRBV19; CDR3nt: TGTGCCAGTAGTATGACTAGCGGGGGTAGCTCCTACAATGAGCAGTTCTTC; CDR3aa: CASSMTSGGSSYNEQFF
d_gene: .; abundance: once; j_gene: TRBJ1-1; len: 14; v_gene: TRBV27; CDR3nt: TGTGCCAGCAGTTTCTCAGACATGAACACTGAAGCTTTCTTT; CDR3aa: CASSFSDMNTEAFF
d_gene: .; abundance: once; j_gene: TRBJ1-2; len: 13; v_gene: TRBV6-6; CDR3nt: TGTGCCAGCAGTGTTACAGTTAACTATGGCTACACCTTC; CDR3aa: CASSVTVNYGYTF
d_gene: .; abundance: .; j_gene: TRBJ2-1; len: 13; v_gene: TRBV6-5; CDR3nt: TGTGCCAGCCGCCAGGGGTCGCTAGGTGAGCAGTTCTTC; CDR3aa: CASRQGSLGEQFF
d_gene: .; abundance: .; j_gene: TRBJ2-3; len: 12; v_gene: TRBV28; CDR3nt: TGTGCCAGCAGTCTTAATCGAGATACGCAGTATTTT; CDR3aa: CASSLNRDTQYF
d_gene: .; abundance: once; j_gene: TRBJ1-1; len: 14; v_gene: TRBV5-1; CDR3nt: TGCGCCAGCAGCTGGGGGGGCGCAGAAGGTGAGGCTTTCTTT; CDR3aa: CASSWGGAEGEAFF
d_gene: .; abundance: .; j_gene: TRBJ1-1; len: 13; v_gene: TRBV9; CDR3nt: TGTGCCAGCCAGCGAGGTATGAACACTGAAGCTTTCTTT; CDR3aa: CASQRGMNTEAFF
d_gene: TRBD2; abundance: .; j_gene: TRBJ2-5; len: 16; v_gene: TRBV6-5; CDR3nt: TGTGCCAGCAGTTACGCCGTAGGACTAGGGTCTGAGACCCAGTACTTC; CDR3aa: CASSYAVGLGSETQYF
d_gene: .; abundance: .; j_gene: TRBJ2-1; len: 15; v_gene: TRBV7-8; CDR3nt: TGTGCCAGCAGCTTAGGGCAGGACTCACTCTCGGAGCAGTTCTTC; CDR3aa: CASSLGQDSLSEQFF
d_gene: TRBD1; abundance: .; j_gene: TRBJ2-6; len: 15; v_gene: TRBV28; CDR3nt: TGTGCCACCGACAGGGGCGGAGGTGGGGCCAACGTCCTGACTTTC; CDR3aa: CATDRGGGGANVLTF
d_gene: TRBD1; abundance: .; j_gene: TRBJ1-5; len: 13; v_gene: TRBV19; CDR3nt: TGTGCCAGTAGTGACAGGGCGGAGTGGCCCCAGCATTTT; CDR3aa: CASSDRAEWPQHF
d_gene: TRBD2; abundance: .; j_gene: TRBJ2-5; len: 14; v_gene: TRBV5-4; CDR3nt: TGTGCCAGCAGCTCTCCTAGCGGGAGTAAGACCCAGTACTTC; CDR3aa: CASSSPSGSKTQYF
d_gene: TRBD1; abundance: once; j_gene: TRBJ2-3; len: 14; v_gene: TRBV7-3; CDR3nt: TGTGCCAGCAGCTTCCAGGGGGCTGGGGATACGCAGTATTTT; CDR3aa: CASSFQGAGDTQYF
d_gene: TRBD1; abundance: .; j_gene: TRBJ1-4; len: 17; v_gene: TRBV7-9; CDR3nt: TGTGCCAGCAGCTACGCGCATACAGGGGCGGCAAATGAAAAACTGTTTTTT; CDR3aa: CASSYAHTGAANEKLFF
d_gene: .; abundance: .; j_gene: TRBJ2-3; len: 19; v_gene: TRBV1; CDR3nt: TGCACCAGCAGCCAAGATGTAAAATGTCGGTGGCGGGAGACAGATACGCAGTATTTT; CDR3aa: CTSSQDVKCRWRETDTQYF
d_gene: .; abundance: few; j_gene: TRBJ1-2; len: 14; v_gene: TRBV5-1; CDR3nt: TGCGCCAGCAGCTTGCCTTCTACAGGGCAAGGCTACACCTTC; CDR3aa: CASSLPSTGQGYTF
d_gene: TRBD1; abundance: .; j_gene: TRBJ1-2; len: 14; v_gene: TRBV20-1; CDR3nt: TGCAGTGCTAATGATGGGACAGGAGACTATGGCTACACCTTC; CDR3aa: CSANDGTGDYGYTF
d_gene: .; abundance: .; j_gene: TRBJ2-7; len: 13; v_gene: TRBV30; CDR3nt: TGTGCCTGGACCTATCGGGATAGGAACGAGCAGTACTTC; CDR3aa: CAWTYRDRNEQYF
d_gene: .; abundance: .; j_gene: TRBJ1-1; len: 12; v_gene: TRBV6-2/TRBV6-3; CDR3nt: TGTGCCAGCAGTTACGGACAGTCTGAAGCTTTCTTT; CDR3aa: CASSYGQSEAFF
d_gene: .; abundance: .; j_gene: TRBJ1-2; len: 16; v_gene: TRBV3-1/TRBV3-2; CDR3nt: TGTGCCAGCAGCCGGAACGGTAGGCCCCCCTCGGGTGGCTACACCTTC; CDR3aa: CASSRNGRPPSGGYTF
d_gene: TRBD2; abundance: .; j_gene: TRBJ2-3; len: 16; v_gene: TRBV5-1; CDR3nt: TGCGCCAGCAGCTTGGTAGCGGGGCCGGGGGCAGATACGCAGTATTTT; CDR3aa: CASSLVAGPGADTQYF
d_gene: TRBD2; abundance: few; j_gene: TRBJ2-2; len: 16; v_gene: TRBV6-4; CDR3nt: TGTGCCAGCAGTGACGCGGGACTAGCGGGCACCGGGGAGCTGTTTTTT; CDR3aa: CASSDAGLAGTGELFF
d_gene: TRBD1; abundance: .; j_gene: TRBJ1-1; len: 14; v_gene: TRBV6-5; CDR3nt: TGTGCCAGCGCACAGGGGGGAAGTCAAACTGAAGCTTTCTTT; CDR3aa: CASAQGGSQTEAFF
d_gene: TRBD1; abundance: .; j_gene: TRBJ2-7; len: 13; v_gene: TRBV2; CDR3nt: TGTGCCAGCAGTCGGGACAGGGCCTACGAGCAGTACTTC; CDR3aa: CASSRDRAYEQYF
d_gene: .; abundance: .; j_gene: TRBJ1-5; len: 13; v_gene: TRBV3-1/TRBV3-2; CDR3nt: TGTGCCAGCAGCCAAGTTCTGAATCAGCCCCAGCATTTT; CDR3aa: CASSQVLNQPQHF
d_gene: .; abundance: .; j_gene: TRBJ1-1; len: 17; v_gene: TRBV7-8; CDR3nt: TGTGCCAGCAGCCGAGGACAGTGGTATTCAAGGGACACTGAAGCTTTCTTT; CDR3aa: CASSRGQWYSRDTEAFF
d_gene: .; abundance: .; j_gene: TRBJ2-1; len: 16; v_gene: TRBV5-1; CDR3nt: TGCGCCAGCAGCCGCGCATTCCCGAGCTCCTACAATGAGCAGTTCTTC; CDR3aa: CASSRAFPSSYNEQFF
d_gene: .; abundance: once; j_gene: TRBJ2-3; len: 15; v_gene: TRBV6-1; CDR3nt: TGTGCCAGCAGTGAAGCCCCAGGTCGCGCAGATACGCAGTATTTT; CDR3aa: CASSEAPGRADTQYF
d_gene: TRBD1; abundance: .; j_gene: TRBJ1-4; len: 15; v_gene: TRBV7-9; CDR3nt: TGTGCCAGCAGCTCAGCACCGGGACAGGGGGAAAAAACTGTTTTT; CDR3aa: CASSSAPGQGEKTVF
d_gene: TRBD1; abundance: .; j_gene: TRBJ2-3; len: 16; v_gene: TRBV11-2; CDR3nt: TGTGCCAGCAGCTCTAGGGCACAGGGGGCTATAGATACGCAGTATTTT; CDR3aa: CASSSRAQGAIDTQYF
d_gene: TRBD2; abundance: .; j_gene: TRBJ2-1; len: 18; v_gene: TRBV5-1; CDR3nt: TGCGCCAGCAGCCCGGGTGTTACTAGCGGGAAAAATGCGGGTGAGCAGTTCTTC; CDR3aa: CASSPGVTSGKNAGEQFF
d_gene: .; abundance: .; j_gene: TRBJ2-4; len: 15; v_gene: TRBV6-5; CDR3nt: TGTGCCAGCAGTTCATTAACAGGGGGGGGAAACATTCAGTACTTC; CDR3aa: CASSSLTGGGNIQYF
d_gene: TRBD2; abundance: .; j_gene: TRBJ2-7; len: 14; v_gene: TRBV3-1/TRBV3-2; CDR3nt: TGTGCCAGCAGCCTTGGGACTAGCGGGTACGAGCAGTACTTC; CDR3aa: CASSLGTSGYEQYF